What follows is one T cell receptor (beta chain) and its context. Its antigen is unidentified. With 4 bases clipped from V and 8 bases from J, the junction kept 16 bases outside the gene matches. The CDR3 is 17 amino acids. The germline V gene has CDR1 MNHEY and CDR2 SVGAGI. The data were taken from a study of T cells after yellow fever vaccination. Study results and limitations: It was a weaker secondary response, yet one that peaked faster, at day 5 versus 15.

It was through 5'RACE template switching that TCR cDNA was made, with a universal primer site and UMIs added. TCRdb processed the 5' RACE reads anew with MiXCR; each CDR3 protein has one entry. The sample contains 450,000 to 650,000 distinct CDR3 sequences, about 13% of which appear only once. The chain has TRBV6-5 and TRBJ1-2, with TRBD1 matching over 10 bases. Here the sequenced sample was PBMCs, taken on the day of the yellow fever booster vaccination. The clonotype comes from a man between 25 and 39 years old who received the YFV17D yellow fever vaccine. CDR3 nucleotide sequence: TGTGCCAGCAGTTCCACCGTATTGACTGACAGGGGGCTAGGCTACACCTTC. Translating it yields CASSSTVLTDRGLGYTF.